This record concerns one TCR beta chain sequence. This sample was taken from a study of technical replicates of blood from a few donors. Germline CDR1 ENHRY, CDR2 SYGVKD. CDR3 length equals 14 residues. V shed 7 bases and J 3 bases; nucleotides not matched to a gene: 7. This table comes from immunoSEQ multiplex PCR, and its TCRdb copy is limited to in-frame clones, with some not included. The repertoire holds about 82,000 clones, with over 90% as singletons. The TCR was taken from a human donor in good health. The chain recombines TRBV10-3 with TRBJ2-7, with TRBD1 identical over 9 bases. Input material: T cells isolated from PBMCs. The CDR3 here is CAITTGGDLYEQYF. The CDR3 DNA follows: TGTGCCATCACTACAGGGGGCGACCTCTACGAGCAGTACTTC.